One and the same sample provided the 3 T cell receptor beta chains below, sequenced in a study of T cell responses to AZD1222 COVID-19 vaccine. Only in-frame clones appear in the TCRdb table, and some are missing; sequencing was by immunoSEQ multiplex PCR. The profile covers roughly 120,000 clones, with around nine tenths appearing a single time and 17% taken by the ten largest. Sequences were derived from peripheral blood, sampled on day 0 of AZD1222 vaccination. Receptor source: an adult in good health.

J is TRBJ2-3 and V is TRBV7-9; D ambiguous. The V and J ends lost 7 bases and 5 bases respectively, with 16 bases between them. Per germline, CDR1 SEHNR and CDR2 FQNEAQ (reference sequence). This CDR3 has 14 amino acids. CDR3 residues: CASTLLGYQDTQYF. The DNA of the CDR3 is TGTGCCAGCACCCTATTGGGGTATCAAGATACGCAGTATTTT.

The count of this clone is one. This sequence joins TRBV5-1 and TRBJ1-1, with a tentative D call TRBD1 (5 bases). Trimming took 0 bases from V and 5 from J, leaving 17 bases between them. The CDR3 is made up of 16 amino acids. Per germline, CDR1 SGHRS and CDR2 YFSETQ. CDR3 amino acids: CASSLDTLGRGTEAFF. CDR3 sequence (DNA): TGCGCCAGCAGCTTGGACACGCTGGGAAGGGGAACTGAAGCTTTCTTT.

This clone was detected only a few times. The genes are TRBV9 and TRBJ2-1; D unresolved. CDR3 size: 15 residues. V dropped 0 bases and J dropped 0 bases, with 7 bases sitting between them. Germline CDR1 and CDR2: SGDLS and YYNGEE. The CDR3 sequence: CASSVDQSSYNEQFF. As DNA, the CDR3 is TGTGCCAGCAGCGTAGACCAGAGCTCCTACAATGAGCAGTTCTTC.